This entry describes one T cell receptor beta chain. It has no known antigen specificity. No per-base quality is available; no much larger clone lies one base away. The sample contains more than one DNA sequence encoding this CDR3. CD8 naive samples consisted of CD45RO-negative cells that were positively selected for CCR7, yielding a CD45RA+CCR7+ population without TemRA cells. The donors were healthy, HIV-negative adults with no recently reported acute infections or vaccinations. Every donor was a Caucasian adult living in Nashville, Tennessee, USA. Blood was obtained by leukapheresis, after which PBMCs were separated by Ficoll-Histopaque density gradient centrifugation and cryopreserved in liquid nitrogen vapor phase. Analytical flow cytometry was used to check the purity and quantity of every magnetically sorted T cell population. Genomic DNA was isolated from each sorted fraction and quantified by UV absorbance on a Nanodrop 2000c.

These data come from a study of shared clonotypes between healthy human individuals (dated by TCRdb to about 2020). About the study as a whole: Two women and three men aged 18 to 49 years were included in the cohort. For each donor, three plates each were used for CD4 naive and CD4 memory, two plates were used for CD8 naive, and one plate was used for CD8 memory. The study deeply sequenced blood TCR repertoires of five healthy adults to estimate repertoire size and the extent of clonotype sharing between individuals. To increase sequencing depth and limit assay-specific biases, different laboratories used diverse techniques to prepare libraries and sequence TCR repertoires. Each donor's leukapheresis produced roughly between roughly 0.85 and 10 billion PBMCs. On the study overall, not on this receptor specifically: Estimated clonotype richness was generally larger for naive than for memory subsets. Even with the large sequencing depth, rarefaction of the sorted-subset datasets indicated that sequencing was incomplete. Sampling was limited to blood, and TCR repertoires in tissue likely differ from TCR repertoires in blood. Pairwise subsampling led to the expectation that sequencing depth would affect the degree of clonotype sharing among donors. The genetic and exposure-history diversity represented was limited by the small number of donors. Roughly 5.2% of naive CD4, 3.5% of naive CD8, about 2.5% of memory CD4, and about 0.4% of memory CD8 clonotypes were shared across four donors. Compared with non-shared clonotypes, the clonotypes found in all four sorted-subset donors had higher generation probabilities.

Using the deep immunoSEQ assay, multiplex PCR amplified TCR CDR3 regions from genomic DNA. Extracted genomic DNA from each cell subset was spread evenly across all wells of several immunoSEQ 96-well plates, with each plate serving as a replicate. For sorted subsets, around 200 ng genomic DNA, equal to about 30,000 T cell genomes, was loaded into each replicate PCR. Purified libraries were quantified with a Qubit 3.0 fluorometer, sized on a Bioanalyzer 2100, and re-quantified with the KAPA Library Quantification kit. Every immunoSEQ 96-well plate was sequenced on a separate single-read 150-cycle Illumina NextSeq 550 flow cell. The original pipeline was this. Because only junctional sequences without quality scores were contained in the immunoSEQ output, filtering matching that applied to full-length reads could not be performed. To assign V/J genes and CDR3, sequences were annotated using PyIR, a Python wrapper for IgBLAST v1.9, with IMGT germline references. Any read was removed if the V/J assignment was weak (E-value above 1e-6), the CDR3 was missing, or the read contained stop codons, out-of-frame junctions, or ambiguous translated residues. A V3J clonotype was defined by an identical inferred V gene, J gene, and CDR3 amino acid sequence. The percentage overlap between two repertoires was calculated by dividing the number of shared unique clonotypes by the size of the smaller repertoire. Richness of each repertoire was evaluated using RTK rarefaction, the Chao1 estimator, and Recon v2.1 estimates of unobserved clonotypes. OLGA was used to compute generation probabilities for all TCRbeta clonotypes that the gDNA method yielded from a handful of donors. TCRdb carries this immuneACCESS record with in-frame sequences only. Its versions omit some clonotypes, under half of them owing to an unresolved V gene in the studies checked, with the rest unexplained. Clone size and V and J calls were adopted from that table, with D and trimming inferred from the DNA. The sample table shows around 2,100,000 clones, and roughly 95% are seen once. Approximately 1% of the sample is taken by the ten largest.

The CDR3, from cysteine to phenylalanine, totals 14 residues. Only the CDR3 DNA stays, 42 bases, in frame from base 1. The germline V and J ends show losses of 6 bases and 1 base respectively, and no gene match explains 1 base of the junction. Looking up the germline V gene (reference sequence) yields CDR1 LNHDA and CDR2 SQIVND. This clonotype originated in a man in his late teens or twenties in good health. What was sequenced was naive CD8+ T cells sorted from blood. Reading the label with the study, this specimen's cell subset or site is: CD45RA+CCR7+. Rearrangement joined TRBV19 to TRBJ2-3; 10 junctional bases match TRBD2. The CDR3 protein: CASSLAGGTDTQYF. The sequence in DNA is TGTGCCAGTAGCCTAGCGGGAGGCACAGATACGCAGTATTTT.